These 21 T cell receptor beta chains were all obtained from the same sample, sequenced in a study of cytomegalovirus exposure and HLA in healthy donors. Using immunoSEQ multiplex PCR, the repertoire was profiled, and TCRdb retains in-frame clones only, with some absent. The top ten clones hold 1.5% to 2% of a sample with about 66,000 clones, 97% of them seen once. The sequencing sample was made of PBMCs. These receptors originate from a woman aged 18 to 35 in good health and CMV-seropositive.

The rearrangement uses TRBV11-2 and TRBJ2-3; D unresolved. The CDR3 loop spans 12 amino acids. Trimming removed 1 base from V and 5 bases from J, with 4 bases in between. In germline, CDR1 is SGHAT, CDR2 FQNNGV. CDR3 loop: CASSLVGDTQYF. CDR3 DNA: TGTGCCAGCAGCTTAGTCGGAGATACGCAGTATTTT.

CDR3 sequence (DNA): TGTGCCAGCGGCTCCAGACAGGGGGGGGAAAAACTGTTTTTT. Encoded protein: CASGSRQGGEKLFF. V gene TRBV28 combines with J gene TRBJ1-4; 9 nucleotides match TRBD1. The V gene's germline CDR1 is MDHEN and CDR2 SYDVKM. The CDR3 totals 14 residues. The V and J ends lost 8 bases and 8 bases, in that order; junction bases with no gene match: 9.

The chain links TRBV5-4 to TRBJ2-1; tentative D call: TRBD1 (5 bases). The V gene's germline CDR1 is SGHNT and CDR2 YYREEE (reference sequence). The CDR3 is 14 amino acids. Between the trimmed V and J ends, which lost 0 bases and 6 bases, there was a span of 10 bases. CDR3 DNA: TGTGCCAGCAGCTTGGGATCAGGGATCAATGAGCAGTTCTTC. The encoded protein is CASSLGSGINEQFF.

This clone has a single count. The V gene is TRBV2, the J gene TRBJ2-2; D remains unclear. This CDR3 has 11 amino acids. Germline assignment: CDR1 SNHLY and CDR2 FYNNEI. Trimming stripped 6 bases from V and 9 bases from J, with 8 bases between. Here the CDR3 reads CASRGLRELFF. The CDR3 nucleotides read TGTGCCAGCAGGGGCCTCCGGGAGCTGTTTTTT.

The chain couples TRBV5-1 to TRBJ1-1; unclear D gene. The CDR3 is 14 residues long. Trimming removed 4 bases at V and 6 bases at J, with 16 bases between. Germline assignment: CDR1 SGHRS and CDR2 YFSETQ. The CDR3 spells CASSRRPGSAEAFF. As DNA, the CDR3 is TGCGCCAGCAGCCGGAGACCCGGATCCGCTGAAGCTTTCTTT.

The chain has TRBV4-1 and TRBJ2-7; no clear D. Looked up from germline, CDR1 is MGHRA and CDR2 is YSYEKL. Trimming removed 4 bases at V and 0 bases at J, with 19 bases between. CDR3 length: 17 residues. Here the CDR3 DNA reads TGCGCCAGCAGCCCTACCCCAGACTCATTAAGCTCCTACGAGCAGTACTTC. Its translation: CASSPTPDSLSSYEQYF.

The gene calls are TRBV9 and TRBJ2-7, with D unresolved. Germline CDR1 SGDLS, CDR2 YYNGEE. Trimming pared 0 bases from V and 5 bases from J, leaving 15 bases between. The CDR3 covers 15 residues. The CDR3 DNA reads TGTGCCAGCAGCGTAGAGGTAGGAGTGAGGAACGAGCAGTACTTC. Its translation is CASSVEVGVRNEQYF.

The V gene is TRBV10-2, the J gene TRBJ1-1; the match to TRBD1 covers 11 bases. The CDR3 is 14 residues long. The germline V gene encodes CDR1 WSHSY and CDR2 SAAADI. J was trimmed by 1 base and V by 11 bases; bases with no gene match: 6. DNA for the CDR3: TGCGCCGTCCGGACAGGGGGCCCGAACACTGAAGCTTTCTTT. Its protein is CAVRTGGPNTEAFF.

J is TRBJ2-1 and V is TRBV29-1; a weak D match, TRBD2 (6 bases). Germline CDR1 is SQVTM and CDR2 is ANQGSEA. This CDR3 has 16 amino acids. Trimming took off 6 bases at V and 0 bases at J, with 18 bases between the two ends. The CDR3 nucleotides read TGCAGCGTGCAAGCGGGTAACAGCGGCTCCTACAATGAGCAGTTCTTC. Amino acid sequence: CSVQAGNSGSYNEQFF.

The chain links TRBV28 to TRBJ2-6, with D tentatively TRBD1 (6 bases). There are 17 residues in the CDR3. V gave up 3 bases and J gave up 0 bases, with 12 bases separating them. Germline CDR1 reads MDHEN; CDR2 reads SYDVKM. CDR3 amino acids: CASSFPTGNSGANVLTF. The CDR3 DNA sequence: TGTGCCAGCAGTTTCCCGACAGGAAACTCTGGGGCCAACGTCCTGACTTTC.

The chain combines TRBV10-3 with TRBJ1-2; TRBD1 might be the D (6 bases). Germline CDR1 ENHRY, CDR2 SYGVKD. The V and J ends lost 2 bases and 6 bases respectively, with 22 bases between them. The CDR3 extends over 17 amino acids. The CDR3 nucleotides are TGTGCCATCAGTGAGCCGAAAAGGGCGAGACAGGATGATGGCTACACCTTC. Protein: CAISEPKRARQDDGYTF.

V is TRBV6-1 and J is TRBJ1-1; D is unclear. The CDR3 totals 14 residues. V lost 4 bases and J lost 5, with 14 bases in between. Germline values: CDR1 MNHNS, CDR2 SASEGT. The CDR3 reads CASSVSRPGTEAFF. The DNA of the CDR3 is TGTGCCAGCAGTGTGTCCCGGCCGGGAACTGAAGCTTTCTTT.

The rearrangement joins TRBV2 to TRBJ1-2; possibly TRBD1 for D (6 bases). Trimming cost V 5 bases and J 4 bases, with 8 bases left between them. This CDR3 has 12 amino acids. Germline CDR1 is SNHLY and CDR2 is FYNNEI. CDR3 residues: CASSSTGYGYTF. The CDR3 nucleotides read TGTGCCAGCAGTTCGACAGGCTATGGCTACACCTTC.

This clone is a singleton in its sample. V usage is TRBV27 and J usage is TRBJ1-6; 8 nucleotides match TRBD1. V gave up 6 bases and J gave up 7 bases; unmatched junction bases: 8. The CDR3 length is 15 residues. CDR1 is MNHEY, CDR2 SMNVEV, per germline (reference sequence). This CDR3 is CASSSLGQGNSPLHF. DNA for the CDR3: TGTGCCAGCAGCTCCCTCGGACAGGGAAATTCACCCCTCCACTTT.

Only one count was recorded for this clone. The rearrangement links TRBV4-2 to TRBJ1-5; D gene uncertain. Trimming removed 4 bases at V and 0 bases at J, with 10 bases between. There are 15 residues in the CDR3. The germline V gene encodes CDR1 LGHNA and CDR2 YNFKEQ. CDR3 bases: TGTGCCAGCAGCCCCGAAGCCTCTAGCAATCAGCCCCAGCATTTT. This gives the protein CASSPEASSNQPQHF.

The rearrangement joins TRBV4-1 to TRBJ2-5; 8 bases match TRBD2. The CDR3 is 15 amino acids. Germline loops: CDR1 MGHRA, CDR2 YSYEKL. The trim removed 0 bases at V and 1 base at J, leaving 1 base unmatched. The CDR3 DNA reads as TGCGCCAGCAGCCAAGAGGGACTAGTCCAAGAGACCCAGTACTTC. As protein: CASSQEGLVQETQYF.

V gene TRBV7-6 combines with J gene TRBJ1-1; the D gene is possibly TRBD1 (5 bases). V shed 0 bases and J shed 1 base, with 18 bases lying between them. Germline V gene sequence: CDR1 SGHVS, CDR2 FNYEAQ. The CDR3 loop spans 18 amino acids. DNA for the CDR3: TGTGCCAGCAGCTTAGCCTTCTGGCAGGGCGGGGAGAACACTGAAGCTTTCTTT. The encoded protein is CASSLAFWQGGENTEAFF.

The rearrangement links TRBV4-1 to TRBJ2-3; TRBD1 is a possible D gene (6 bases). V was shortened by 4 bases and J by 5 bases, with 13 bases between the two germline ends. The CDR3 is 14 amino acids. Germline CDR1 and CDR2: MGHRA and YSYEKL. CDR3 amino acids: CASSPLLQGDTQYF. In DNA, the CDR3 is TGCGCCAGCAGCCCATTACTACAGGGAGATACGCAGTATTTT.

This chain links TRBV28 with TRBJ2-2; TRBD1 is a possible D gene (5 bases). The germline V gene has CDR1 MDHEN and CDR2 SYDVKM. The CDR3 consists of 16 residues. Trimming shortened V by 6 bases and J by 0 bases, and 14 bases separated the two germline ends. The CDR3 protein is CASSWTPHTNTGELFF. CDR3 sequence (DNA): TGTGCCAGCAGCTGGACACCCCATACGAACACCGGGGAGCTGTTTTTT.

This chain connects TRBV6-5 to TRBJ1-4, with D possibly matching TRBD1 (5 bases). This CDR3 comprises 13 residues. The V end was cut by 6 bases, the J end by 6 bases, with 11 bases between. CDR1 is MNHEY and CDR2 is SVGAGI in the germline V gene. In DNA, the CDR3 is TGTGCCAGCAGGAGGGGACTGGATGAAAAACTGTTTTTT. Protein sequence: CASRRGLDEKLFF.

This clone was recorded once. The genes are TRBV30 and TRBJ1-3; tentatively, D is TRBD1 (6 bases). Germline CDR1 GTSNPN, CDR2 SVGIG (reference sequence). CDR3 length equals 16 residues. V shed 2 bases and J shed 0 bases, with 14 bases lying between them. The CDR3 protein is CAWSTDRLLSGNTIYF. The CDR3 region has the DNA TGTGCCTGGAGTACCGACAGGTTGCTCTCTGGAAACACCATATATTTT.